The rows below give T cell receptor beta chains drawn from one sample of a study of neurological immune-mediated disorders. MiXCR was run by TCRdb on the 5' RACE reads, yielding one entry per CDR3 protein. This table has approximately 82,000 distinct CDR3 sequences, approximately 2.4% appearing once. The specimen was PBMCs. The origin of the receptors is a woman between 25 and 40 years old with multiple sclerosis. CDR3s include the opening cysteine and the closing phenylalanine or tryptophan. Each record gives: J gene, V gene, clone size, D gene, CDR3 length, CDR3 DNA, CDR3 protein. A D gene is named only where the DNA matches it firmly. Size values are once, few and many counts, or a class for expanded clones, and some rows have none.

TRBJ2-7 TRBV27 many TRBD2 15 TGTGCCAGCAGCCGTAGCGGGAGGTCCCTTGAAGAGCAGTACTTC CASSRSGRSLEEQYF
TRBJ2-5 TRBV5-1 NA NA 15 TGCGCCAGCAAAAACTTGGCGGGGGCCGGAGAGACCCAGTACTTC CASKNLAGAGETQYF
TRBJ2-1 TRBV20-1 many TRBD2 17 TGCAGTGCTAGAGATCGACTAGCTCGGAGCTCCTACAATGAGCAGTTCTTC CSARDRLARSSYNEQFF
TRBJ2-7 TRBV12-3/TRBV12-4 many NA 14 TGTGCCAGCAGTCAACAGGGAGGCGGCTACGAGCAGTACTTC CASSQQGGGYEQYF
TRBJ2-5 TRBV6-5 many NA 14 TGTGCCAGCAGTTACGGGTGGGGACGGGAGACCCAGTACTTC CASSYGWGRETQYF
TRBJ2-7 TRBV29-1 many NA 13 TGCAGCGTTAAGGGGGGGAGCTCCTACGAGCAGTACTTC CSVKGGSSYEQYF
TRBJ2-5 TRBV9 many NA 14 TGTGCCAGCAGCGTAGAGGGGGGCCAAGAGACCCAGTACTTC CASSVEGGQETQYF
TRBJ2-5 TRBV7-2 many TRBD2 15 TGTGCCAGCAGCCCAACGGGACTAGCGGAAGAGACCCAGTACTTC CASSPTGLAEETQYF
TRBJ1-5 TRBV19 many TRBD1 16 TGTGCCAGTAGTTTCGGGACAGGGAGGGACAATCAGCCCCAGCATTTT CASSFGTGRDNQPQHF
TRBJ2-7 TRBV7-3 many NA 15 TGTGCCAGCAGCCTCTTAGCTGGGAGCTCCTACGAGCAGTACTTC CASSLLAGSSYEQYF
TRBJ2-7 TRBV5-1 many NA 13 TGCGCCAGCAGCTGGGACACCTCCTACGAGCAGTACTTC CASSWDTSYEQYF
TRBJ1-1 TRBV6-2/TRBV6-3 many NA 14 TGTGCCAGCAGTTACTCACCGAAGGGGACTGAAGCTTTCTTT CASSYSPKGTEAFF
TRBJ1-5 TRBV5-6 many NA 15 TGTGCCAGCAACGCACGGGGACAAGGTAATCAGCCCCAGCATTTT CASNARGQGNQPQHF
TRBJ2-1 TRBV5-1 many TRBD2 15 TGCGCCAGCAGCTTGTATGCTAGCGGGAGACATGAGCAGTTCTTC CASSLYASGRHEQFF
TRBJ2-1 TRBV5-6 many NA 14 TGTGCCAGCAGCTTGGGGGGCTCCTACAATGAGCAGTTCTTC CASSLGGSYNEQFF
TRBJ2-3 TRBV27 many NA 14 TGTGCCAGCAGTTTACGGGAGACCCCAGATACGCAGTATTTT CASSLRETPDTQYF
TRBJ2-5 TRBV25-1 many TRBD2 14 TGTGCCAGCACCTGGGCGGGGGGCGCGGAGACCCAGTACTTC CASTWAGGAETQYF
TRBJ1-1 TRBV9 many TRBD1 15 TGTGCCAGCAGCCCTCAGACAGGGCTGGGTACTGAAGCTTTCTTT CASSPQTGLGTEAFF
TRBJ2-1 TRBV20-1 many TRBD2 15 TGCAGTGCAACGACTAGCGGAGCTTCCTACAATGAGCAGTTCTTC CSATTSGASYNEQFF
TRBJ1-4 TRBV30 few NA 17 TGTGCCTGGGGCTTGGCGGGTTTACAGGGAACTAATGAAAAACTGTTTTTT CAWGLAGLQGTNEKLFF
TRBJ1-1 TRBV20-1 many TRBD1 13 TGCAGTGCCGACAGGGGGATGAACACTGAAGCTTTCTTT CSADRGMNTEAFF
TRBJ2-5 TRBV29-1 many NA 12 TGCAGCGTTGACAGGACTAAAGGGACCCAGTACTTC CSVDRTKGTQYF
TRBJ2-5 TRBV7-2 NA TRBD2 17 TGTGCCAGCAGCTTAGAAGGGAGTAGCGGGAGCCGAGAGACCCAGTACTTC CASSLEGSSGSRETQYF
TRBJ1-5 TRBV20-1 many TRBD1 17 TGCAGTGCTAGAGAGGGGACAGGGTCAACGAGTAATCAGCCCCAGCATTTT CSAREGTGSTSNQPQHF
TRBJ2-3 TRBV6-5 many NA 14 TGTGCCAGCAGTTCCCTTAACGGACCAGATACGCAGTATTTT CASSSLNGPDTQYF
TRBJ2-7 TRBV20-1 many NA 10 TGCAGTGCTAGAGATCGTCAGCAGTACTTC CSARDRQQYF
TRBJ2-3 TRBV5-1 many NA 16 TGCGCCAGCAGCTTTCTTCCCATGGCTAGCGCAGATACGCAGTATTTT CASSFLPMASADTQYF
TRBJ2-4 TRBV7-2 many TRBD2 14 TGTGCCAGCAGCCCCGGGACTAGTTCTCTTATTCAGTACTTC CASSPGTSSLIQYF
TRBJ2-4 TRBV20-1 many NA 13 TGCAGTGCTCGGCCGGGCAGGGGTTCCATTCAGTACTTC CSARPGRGSIQYF
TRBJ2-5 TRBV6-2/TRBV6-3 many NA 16 TGTGCCAGCAACGACATGCGACGGACGGGGCAAGAGACCCAGTACTTC CASNDMRRTGQETQYF
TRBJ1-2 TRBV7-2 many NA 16 TGTGCCAGCAGCTTAGTAGCTGGCGCGGATAACTATGGCTACACCTTC CASSLVAGADNYGYTF
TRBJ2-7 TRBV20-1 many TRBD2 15 TGCAGTGCTAGTGCCCCTAGCGGGAGGGCTCTCGAGCAGTACTTC CSASAPSGRALEQYF
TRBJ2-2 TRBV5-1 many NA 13 TGCGCCAGCAGCTTGGTTACGGACGGGGAGCTGTTTTTT CASSLVTDGELFF
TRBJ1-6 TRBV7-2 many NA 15 TGTGCCAGCAGCTTAGCACAGGGTGGCCTCTCACCCCTCCACTTT CASSLAQGGLSPLHF
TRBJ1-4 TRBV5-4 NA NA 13 TGTGCCAGCAGCTTGGACCGACTAGAAAAACTGTTTTTT CASSLDRLEKLFF
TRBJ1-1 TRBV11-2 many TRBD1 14 TGTGCCAGCAGTGTCGGGCAGGGGGCGACTGAAGCTTTCTTT CASSVGQGATEAFF
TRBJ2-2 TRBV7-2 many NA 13 TGTGCCAGCAGCTTATATGGGACCGGGGAGCTGTTTTTT CASSLYGTGELFF
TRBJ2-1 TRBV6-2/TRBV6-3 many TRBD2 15 TGTGCCAGCAGTCCACGGACTAGCGGAGGGAATGAGCAGTTCTTC CASSPRTSGGNEQFF
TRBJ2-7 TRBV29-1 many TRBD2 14 TGCAGCGTCAGCGGGACTAGCGGGACCTACGAGCAGTACTTC CSVSGTSGTYEQYF
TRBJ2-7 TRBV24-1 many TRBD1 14 TGTGCCACCAGTGATGACAGGGAGTGGCGCGAGCAGTACTTC CATSDDREWREQYF
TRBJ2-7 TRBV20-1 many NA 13 TGCAGTGCCCCCCTCAGGGGCTTCGACGAGCAGTACTTC CSAPLRGFDEQYF
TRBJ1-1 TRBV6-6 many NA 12 TGTGCCACCGAAAAGGGGAACACTGAAGCTTTCTTT CATEKGNTEAFF
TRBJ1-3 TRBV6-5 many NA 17 TGTGCCAGCAGGCGTACTCGGACCCTCTCCGCCGGAAACACCATATATTTT CASRRTRTLSAGNTIYF
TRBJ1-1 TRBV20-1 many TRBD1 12 TGCAGTGCGCGACAGGGGGTGGCTGAAGCTTTCTTT CSARQGVAEAFF
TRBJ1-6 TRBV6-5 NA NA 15 TGTGCCAGCAGTTACTCCTCGGTCCTGGTTTCACCCCTCCACTTT CASSYSSVLVSPLHF
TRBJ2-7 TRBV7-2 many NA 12 TGTGCCAGCAGCTCGACACCCTACGAGCAGTACTTC CASSSTPYEQYF
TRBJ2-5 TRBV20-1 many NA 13 TGCAGTGCTAGGGGTAGCGGTCGAGAGACCCAGTACTTC CSARGSGRETQYF
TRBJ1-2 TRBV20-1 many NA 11 TGCAGTGTTCGACGGGCCTATGGCTACACCTTC CSVRRAYGYTF